Listed below are T cell receptor beta chains from one sample, sequenced in a study of blood T cells in healthy people across ages. TCRdb ran MiXCR on the 5' RACE reads and lists one entry per CDR3 protein. The table lists 1.6 million or so distinct CDR3 sequences, roughly 32% of them singletons. Material: blood. Every receptor here comes from a woman aged 25 to 39 in good health. CDR3s include the opening cysteine and the closing phenylalanine or tryptophan. A D gene is named only where the DNA matches it firmly. A row's size may be missing; if present it is once, few, many or a size class.

>TRBV20-1|.|TRBJ2-7|.|15
CSARDLGGFAYEQYF
TGCAGTGCTAGAGATTTAGGGGGGTTTGCCTACGAGCAGTACTTC
>TRBV27|few|TRBJ2-7|TRBD1|14
CASSGQGTFYEQYF
TGTGCCAGCAGCGGACAGGGGACATTCTACGAGCAGTACTTC
>TRBV10-3|.|TRBJ2-1|TRBD2|13
CATGGREVGEQFF
TGTGCCACCGGCGGGCGGGAGGTGGGTGAGCAGTTCTTC
>TRBV3-1|.|TRBJ1-2|.|15
CASSQDHGGLYGYTF
TGTGCCAGCAGCCAAGATCACGGGGGGCTCTATGGCTACACCTTC
>TRBV29-1|many|TRBJ1-2|.|14
CSVEDSRGNYGYTF
TGCAGCGTTGAAGATAGCCGGGGGAACTATGGCTACACCTTC
>TRBV20-1|.|TRBJ2-1|.|20
CSAADRPKKGKAISYNEQFF
TGCAGTGCCGCAGACAGGCCTAAAAAGGGAAAAGCTATCTCCTACAATGAGCAGTTCTTC
>TRBV4-1|many|TRBJ2-7|.|15
CASSQEDSSSYEQYF
TGCGCCAGCAGCCAAGAAGACAGTTCCTCCTACGAGCAGTACTTC
>TRBV6-2/TRBV6-3|.|TRBJ2-7|.|19
CASSYVTSGKEGLGYEQYF
TGTGCCAGCAGTTACGTAACATCGGGGAAGGAGGGCCTCGGATACGAGCAGTACTTC
>TRBV29-1|few|TRBJ2-1|.|12
CSVARTDNEQFF
TGCAGCGTTGCCCGAACCGACAATGAGCAGTTCTTC
>TRBV15|.|TRBJ2-1|TRBD1|15
CATSPDRGENNEQFF
TGTGCCACCAGCCCTGACAGGGGAGAGAACAATGAGCAGTTCTTC
>TRBV5-1|once|TRBJ2-2|.|15
CASSLVAENTGERFF
TGCGCCAGCAGCTTGGTGGCGGAGAACACCGGGGAGCGGTTTTTT
>TRBV15|.|TRBJ2-7|.|14
CATSPWQGSYEQYF
TGTGCCACCAGCCCGTGGCAGGGCTCCTACGAGCAGTACTTC
>TRBV29-1|many|TRBJ2-7|.|12
CSVRWGPREQYF
TGCAGCGTTCGGTGGGGACCCCGCGAGCAGTACTTC
>TRBV27|many|TRBJ2-7|TRBD2|12
CASSGGAYEQYF
TGTGCCAGCAGCGGGGGGGCCTACGAGCAGTACTTC
>TRBV20-1|.|TRBJ1-2|TRBD1|11
CSYRGLYGYTF
TGCAGTTACAGGGGGCTTTATGGCTACACCTTC
>TRBV3-1|.|TRBJ2-3|TRBD2|16
CASSHGTRYGTDTQYF
TGTGCCAGCAGCCACGGGACTAGATATGGCACAGATACGCAGTATTTT
>TRBV7-2|.|TRBJ2-5|.|13
CASSSRGIGRQYF
TGTGCCAGCAGCTCCCGGGGGATAGGTCGGCAGTACTTC
>TRBV7-2|many|TRBJ2-7|.|13
CASSSRIVYEQYF
TGTGCCAGCAGCTCCCGTATCGTGTACGAGCAGTACTTC
>TRBV11-2|few|TRBJ2-7|TRBD1|15
CASSLFRDRVTEQYF
TGTGCCAGCAGCTTATTCCGGGACAGGGTAACCGAGCAGTACTTC
>TRBV10-3|few|TRBJ1-6|.|13
CAIRPDKSSPLHF
TGTGCCATCAGGCCCGATAAGAGCTCACCCCTCCACTTT
>TRBV29-1|few|TRBJ2-3|.|11
CSVTGSDTQYF
TGCAGCGTAACAGGGTCAGATACGCAGTATTTT
>TRBV20-1|few|TRBJ2-3|.|12
CGPTKGTDTQYF
TGCGGCCCCACAAAGGGCACAGATACGCAGTATTTT
>TRBV30|.|TRBJ1-6|.|12
CAWSARGSPLHF
TGTGCCTGGAGTGCGAGGGGTTCACCCCTCCACTTT
>TRBV20-1|.|TRBJ1-5|TRBD1|18
CSARDLRAGGQIMQPQHF
TGCAGTGCTAGAGATCTTCGGGCAGGGGGCCAAATAATGCAGCCCCAGCATTTT
>TRBV20-1|few|TRBJ1-6|.|16
CSARGVGEDIGSPLHF
TGCAGTGCTAGGGGTGTCGGGGAGGATATTGGTTCACCCCTCCACTTT